This TCR beta chain was profiled in a study of blood T cell repertoires in COVID-19. Turning to the study itself: Samples came from the United States, Italy and Spain, spanning acute and convalescent COVID-19. From T cells, B-cell-depleted T cells, or PBMCs came the material, which was cDNA or gDNA.

This clone was observed a few times. With 6 bases clipped from V and 2 bases from J, the junction kept 10 bases outside the gene matches. Germline loops: CDR1 LGHNA, CDR2 YNFKEQ. The CDR3 has 18 residues. In the source study's methods: The authors estimated nucleated cell counts from reference gene primer amplification. TCRdb's table, derived via immunoSEQ multiplex PCR, lists solely in-frame clones and lacks some. That table supplies the V and J calls and clone size; D and trimming were determined from the DNA. This table has under 300,000 clones, around four fifths appearing once. The receptor was isolated from a man in his fifties or sixties who had recovered from COVID-19. This rearrangement joins TRBV4-2 to TRBJ2-2; TRBD1 matches at 12 bases. The specimen was peripheral blood. CDR3 DNA sequence: TGTGCCAGCAGGGCGACCGGGACAGGGGGCGCTAACACCGGGGAGCTGTTTTTT. Protein: CASRATGTGGANTGELFF.